What follows is one TCR beta chain and its context. The antigen this receptor binds is unknown. There are no base qualities to consult, and no much larger clone falls within one base. The germline V and J ends show losses of 7 bases and 4 bases respectively, and no gene match explains 3 bases of the junction. Via the germline V gene, CDR1 is SNHLY and CDR2 FYNNEI. From its cysteine to its phenylalanine, the CDR3 spans 12 amino acids. Kept here is only the CDR3 DNA, which spans 36 bases and is read in frame from base 1. On a MiSeq, deep resolution sequencing aimed for a depth between 1 in 1 million and 1 in 200,000 T cells, with each clonotype covered approximately 9.8x on average. TCR beta libraries were generated with the immunoSEQ hsTCRB Kit. Per the source publication's procedure: ImmunoSEQ Data Assistant and ImmunoSEQ Analyzer were used for data analysis, and V, D and J genes were assigned according to IMGT definitions. Clonality, which ranges from 0 to 1, was calculated as one minus the normalized Shannon entropy of productive rearrangement frequencies. Only overrepresented clonotypes making up at least 0.05% of each patient's repertoire were included in the public clonotype analysis. Some 13 age-matched healthy donor repertoires from immuneACCESS served as clonality controls. Sourced from immuneACCESS, this table was stored by TCRdb with only in-frame sequences that have V and J called. A share of the clones is absent; for the studies checked, an unresolved V gene accounts for under half, and the remainder has no known explanation. Clone size and the V and J calls come from that table; the DNA yielded D and trimming. This sample has tens of thousands of clones in its table, and roughly 50% of those were observed once. Together, the top ten hold 32% of the sample.

The sample's time point, from its label and the paper: 12 months on ibrutinib. Roughly 2.2 micrograms of genomic DNA were extracted from cryopreserved PBMCs for TCR beta library preparation. Longitudinal blood samples from CLL patients on ibrutinib monotherapy were analyzed using high-throughput TCR beta sequencing. The patients were enrolled in a single-center, open-label phase 2 trial of ibrutinib monotherapy. The sample comes from a study of cytotoxic CD8 clonotypes in ibrutinib-treated CLL (dated by TCRdb to the early 2020s). For the wider study: The cohort was composed of 11 relapsed/refractory and about 15 treatment-naive patients; IGHV unmutated status was identified in fewer than 18 patients. The response samples were drawn at a median of 12 months into treatment, with a range of roughly 6 to 40 months. Partial responses were observed in approximately 24 patients and complete responses in 2; after a median follow-up of 68 months, remission was maintained in 14 patients and progression was observed in approximately 12. Of the approximately 86 people in the trial, approximately 28 had longitudinal samples available. Every sample from remission and from progressive disease was obtained while the patients were still on ibrutinib. Cryopreserved peripheral blood mononuclear cells were collected before treatment, at response, and at either disease progression or sustained remission. On average, each sample had roughly 250,000 productive templates and tens of thousands of productive rearrangements. Overall study outcomes, separate from this receptor: Baseline clonality exceeded that of age-matched healthy donors and correlated strongly with circulating CD8+ T-cell counts. Public clonotypes were rare and either shrank or stayed stable during treatment, and the rise in clonality at ibrutinib response reflected expansion of private clonotypes. Lymph node repertoires were not examined, and the timing of sampling was not matched between patients in sustained remission and those whose disease progressed. Clonality increased at ibrutinib response, stayed stable in sustained remission, and fell back toward baseline at progression.

The clonotype was recovered from a human donor with chronic lymphocytic leukemia. The chain links TRBV2 with TRBJ1-1; a stretch of 7 junction bases matches TRBD1. The sequencing here drew on PBMCs, taken after 12 months of ibrutinib treatment. The nucleotide sequence reads as follows: TGTGCCAGCAACAGGGGTCCCACTGAAGCTTTCTTT. This translates into CASNRGPTEAFF.